The clone carrying this T cell receptor beta chain turned up a few times. Antigen: not known. The CDR3 length is 16 residues. V was pared by 3 bases and J by 1 base, with 7 bases of the junction left unmatched. CDR1 and CDR2 from the germline V gene are SEHNR and FQNEAQ (reference sequence). These data are taken from a study of T-cell reconstitution after alpha-beta-depleted transplantation in children. General observations from the study: High day-60 TCRbeta diversity in some patients came from surviving recipient T cells and thymic progenitors. Reported findings indicate that, about two months after transplant, alpha-beta T cells came from several hundred expanded clones, which were derived from non-depleted graft cells. A year had passed since transplant, and T-cell counts and diversity by then came mostly from newly produced T cells.

Library preparation (for TCRbeta) was performed with unique molecular identifiers. From the PCR reads, TCRdb called clonotypes with MiXCR, one entry per CDR3 protein. The table lists about 600,000 distinct CDR3 sequences, more than 20% of them singletons. The chain combines TRBV7-9 with TRBJ1-1; 8 bases line up with TRBD1. This sequence was found in a boy in the first two years of life who had a stem cell transplant for acute myeloid leukemia, so the T cells may come from the graft donor. Sequencing used PBMCs, mostly from graft donor cells, obtained 360 days after TCRalphabeta/CD19-depleted stem cell transplant. Here the CDR3 reads CASSFTQGAGNTEAFF. The CDR3 coding sequence is TGTGCCAGCAGCTTCACCCAGGGGGCTGGGAACACTGAAGCTTTCTTT.